This T cell receptor beta chain appears in the sequencing data of a study of Graves' ophthalmopathy and Graves' hyperthyroidism. Turning to the study itself: Upon initial diagnosis and before any treatment, peripheral blood was collected.

V lost 1 base, J lost 6 bases, and 6 bases stayed unmatched. The CDR3 length is 15 residues. Amplified TCR beta CDR3 regions were obtained using RNA transcripts as template. The first-round RT-PCR employed HTBI primers together with the Qiagen OneStep RT-PCR kit. A multiplex PCR was then performed as the second round. TCRdb recomputed calls from the multiplex PCR reads with MiXCR, one row per CDR3 protein. Of under 800,000 distinct CDR3 sequences detected, about a fifth appear once; the ten largest clones hold more than 5.5%. Newly diagnosed, the hyperthyroidism patients had under 2 months' duration and were aged 18 to 65. The PBMCs were taken from less than 11 ml of fresh peripheral blood. This clonotype has a count of ten or more.

The sequenced sample was peripheral blood. The chain recombines TRBV12-3 or TRBV12-4 with TRBJ2-4; 7 bases are shared with TRBD1. This receptor was identified in a young woman with stable Graves' hyperthyroidism. Some clones in this sample may be carry-over from other donors' samples. The chain's CDR3 is CASSLDGTATNIQYF. The DNA of the CDR3 is TGTGCCAGCAGTTTAGATGGGACAGCGACAAACATTCAGTACTTC.